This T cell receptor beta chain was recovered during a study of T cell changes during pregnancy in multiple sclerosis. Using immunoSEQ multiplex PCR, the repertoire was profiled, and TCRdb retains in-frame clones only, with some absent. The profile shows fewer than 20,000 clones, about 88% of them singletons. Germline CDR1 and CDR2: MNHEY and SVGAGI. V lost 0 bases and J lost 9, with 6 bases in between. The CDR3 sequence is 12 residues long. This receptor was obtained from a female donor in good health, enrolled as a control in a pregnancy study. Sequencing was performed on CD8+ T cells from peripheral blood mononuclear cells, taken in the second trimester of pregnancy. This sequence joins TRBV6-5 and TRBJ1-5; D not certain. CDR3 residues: CASSYSNRPQHF. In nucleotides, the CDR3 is TGTGCCAGCAGTTACTCGAATAGGCCCCAGCATTTT.